The 5 T cell receptor beta chains in this list originate from one sample, sequenced in a study of blood T cell repertoires in COVID-19. Using immunoSEQ multiplex PCR, the repertoire was profiled, and TCRdb retains in-frame clones only, with some absent. The sample carries 20,000 to 25,000 clones, about nine tenths recorded once. Sequences were obtained from peripheral blood. These TCRs come from a human donor with active COVID-19. The donor label of this sample is uncertain.

The V call is TRBV7-9, the J call TRBJ2-1; weak D call: TRBD2 (5 bases). The CDR3 spans 15 residues. Trimming took off 9 bases at V and 1 base at J, with 16 bases between the two ends. Looked up from germline, CDR1 is SEHNR and CDR2 is FQNEAQ (reference sequence). CDR3 sequence (DNA): TGTGCCAGTAGGCCGGGGTTTGGGTCCTACAATGAGCAGTTCTTC. It encodes CASRPGFGSYNEQFF.

The chain recombines TRBV19 with TRBJ1-1; 7 bases map to TRBD1. V was pared by 3 bases and J by 0 bases, with 4 bases of the junction left unmatched. The germline CDR1 and CDR2 sequences are LNHDA and SQIVND (reference sequence). This CDR3 comprises 15 residues. The CDR3, as DNA: TGTGCCAGTAGTATCCCAGGGGGGTTGAACACTGAAGCTTTCTTT. Translating it yields CASSIPGGLNTEAFF.

V and J are TRBV15 and TRBJ2-7, with TRBD2 matching over 8 bases. The junction had 15 bases not matched to a gene; V was cut back by 0 bases and J by 2 bases. Germline V gives CDR1 LNHNV, CDR2 YYDKDF (reference sequence). There are 19 residues in the CDR3. DNA of the CDR3: TGTGCCACCAGCAGAGATCCGGATTGGATAGCGGGGTCAACCTACGAGCAGTACTTC. Translated: CATSRDPDWIAGSTYEQYF.

This chain joins TRBV5-3 and TRBJ1-2, with D unclear. TRBV5-3 is an open reading frame whose function is uncertain. The CDR3 is 14 residues long. V lost 3 bases to trimming and J lost 4 bases, with 13 bases between them. Written as DNA, the CDR3 is TGTGCCAGAAGCTCCCAGATGATCATCTATGGCTACACCTTC. Amino acid sequence: CARSSQMIIYGYTF.

The chain uses TRBV6-6 and TRBJ1-2, with 9 nucleotides matching TRBD1. Unmatched junction bases numbered 6, after V lost 2 bases and J lost 5 bases. The V gene's germline CDR1 is MNHNY and CDR2 SVGAGI (reference sequence). CDR3 length equals 15 residues. DNA for the CDR3: TGTGCCAGCAGTTACCCCCCGGGACAGGGATATGGCTACACCTTC. This sequence encodes CASSYPPGQGYGYTF.